One sample yielded the 21 T cell receptor beta chains listed below, sequenced in a study of CD8 T cells in ankylosing spondylitis. A single record per CDR3 protein comes from TCRdb applying MiXCR to the 5' RACE reads. The sample yields 150,000 or so distinct CDR3 sequences, roughly 34% seen once. The source material was synovial fluid, either unsorted or a sorted T cell fraction (not recorded which). Receptor source: a male donor with ankylosing spondylitis.

V and J are TRBV3-1 and TRBJ2-1; D unclear. Trimming took 0 bases from V and 6 from J, leaving 12 bases between them. The CDR3 sequence is 15 residues long. Germline V gives CDR1 LGHDT, CDR2 YNNKEL (reference sequence). CDR3 nucleotides: TGTGCCAGCAGCCAAGATTCCACCCCTCGCAATGAGCAGTTCTTC. Residues: CASSQDSTPRNEQFF.

This clonotype was seen more than once but under ten times. The chain carries TRBV7-8 and TRBJ2-1, with D hard to call. The germline V gene has CDR1 SGHVS and CDR2 FQNEAQ. The CDR3 totals 17 residues. Trimming shortened V by 1 base and J by 6 bases, and 19 bases separated the two germline ends. The CDR3 sequence: CASSLGQWLSTFNEQFF. In DNA, the CDR3 is TGTGCCAGCAGCTTAGGTCAGTGGCTATCGACCTTCAATGAGCAGTTCTTC.

This clonotype turned up a few times. This sequence joins TRBV10-3 and TRBJ2-3, with D possibly being TRBD1 (6 bases). Germline lookup yields CDR1 ENHRY and CDR2 SYGVKD. This CDR3 is 15 amino acids long. The V end was cut by 2 bases, the J end by 2 bases, with 11 bases between. Here the CDR3 DNA reads TGTGCCATCAGTGAGATGGACAGTACCACAGATACGCAGTATTTT. Protein sequence: CAISEMDSTTDTQYF.

In the case of this clonotype: This sequence may be a read error, since a much larger clone differs from it by one base. The V and J genes are TRBV2 and TRBJ1-1, with D unresolved. This CDR3 is 12 amino acids long. Germline CDR1 and CDR2: SNHLY and FYNNEI. V lost 5 bases, J lost 0 bases, and 4 bases lay in between. CDR3: CASSKMNTEAFF. The CDR3 DNA is TGTGCCAGCAGTAAAATGAACACTGAAGCTTTCTTT. The entire variable domain, with the rest obtained from reference TRBV2 and TRBJ1-1, is as follows: EPEVTQTPSHQVTQMGQEVILRCVPISNHLYFYWYRQILGQKVEFLVSFYNNEISEKSEIFDDQFSVERPDGSNFTLKIRSTKLEDSAMYFCASSKMNTEAFFGQGTRLTVV.

In DNA, the CDR3 is TGTGCCAGCACCCCCGTGAAAGGTGAAGCTTTCTTT. This codes for CASTPVKGEAFF. This rearrangement joins TRBV3-1 to TRBJ1-1; no clear D. Germline values: CDR1 LGHDT, CDR2 YNNKEL (reference sequence). With 7 bases removed from V and 7 bases from J, the gap between germline ends came to 13 bases. The CDR3 has 12 amino acids.

This clonotype was detected only a few times. This chain joins TRBV20-1 and TRBJ2-7, with D tentatively TRBD1 or TRBD2 (9 bases each). The V end lost 2 bases, the J end lost 4 bases, and 21 bases lay between the germline ends. Germline-derived CDR1 and CDR2 are DFQATT and SNEGSKA (reference sequence). The CDR3 runs 16 residues. CDR3 bases: TGCAGTGCTAGAAGGGACAGGGCGGGAGGGCCTTACGAGCAGTACTTC. Protein product: CSARRDRAGGPYEQYF.

At least ten counts were recorded for this clonotype. The chain couples TRBV5-1 to TRBJ1-2; tentatively, D is TRBD1 (6 bases). CDR1 is SGHRS and CDR2 is YFSETQ in the germline V gene. V shed 0 bases and J shed 4 bases, with 10 bases lying between them. The CDR3 covers 14 residues. The CDR3 here is CASSLADSGYGYTF. The CDR3, as DNA: TGCGCCAGCAGCTTGGCGGACAGCGGCTATGGCTACACCTTC.

This clonotype appeared a few times. The chain links TRBV25-1 to TRBJ2-1; D ambiguous. Trimming pared 7 bases from V and 0 bases from J, leaving 10 bases between. Germline V lookup: CDR1 MGHDK, CDR2 SYGVNS. CDR3 length: 14 residues. The CDR3 sequence: CASKDTYSYNEQFF. For the CDR3, the DNA is TGTGCCAGCAAAGACACCTACTCCTACAATGAGCAGTTCTTC.

At least ten counts were recorded for this clonotype. The J gene is TRBJ2-3, the V gene TRBV20-1; D is undetermined. The germline V gene encodes CDR1 DFQATT and CDR2 SNEGSKA (reference sequence). Between the trimmed V and J ends, which lost 6 bases and 4 bases, there was a span of 17 bases. This CDR3 has 14 residues. CDR3 coding DNA: TGCAGTGCCCCGCGGTCCCCGTCGGCAGATACGCAGTATTTT. Translated, it gives CSAPRSPSADTQYF.

This clonotype was seen a handful of times. The V and J genes are TRBV7-6 and TRBJ2-2; D remains unclear. Germline CDR1 SGHVS, CDR2 FNYEAQ. The V gene lost 4 bases and the J gene lost 7 bases, with 16 bases spanning the gap. The CDR3 consists of 15 residues. This CDR3 is CASSSYQERYGELFF. DNA of the CDR3: TGTGCCAGCAGCTCATATCAAGAGCGATACGGGGAGCTGTTTTTT.

This clonotype appeared many times. The chain joins TRBV4-3 to TRBJ1-4; 9 bases map to TRBD1. V trimming: 0 bases; J trimming: 4 bases; junction bases outside the gene matches: 0. Germline assignment: CDR1 LGHNA and CDR2 YSLEER. CDR3 size: 15 residues. The CDR3 DNA reads as TGCGCCAGCAGCCAAGAGGGACAGGGTAATGAAAAACTGTTTTTT. Translated, it gives CASSQEGQGNEKLFF.

The rearrangement uses TRBV6-5 and TRBJ1-2; the match to TRBD1 covers 8 bases. This CDR3 comprises 15 residues. V trimming: 3 bases; J trimming: 4 bases; junction bases outside the gene matches: 7. Germline V CDR1 and CDR2: MNHEY, SVGAGI. This CDR3 reads CASSYSGTGIYGYTF. The CDR3 DNA follows: TGTGCCAGCAGTTATTCGGGGACAGGAATCTATGGCTACACCTTC.

The J gene is TRBJ2-7, the V gene TRBV3-1, with D possibly being TRBD2 (5 bases). CDR3 length equals 13 residues. From germline, CDR1 is LGHDT and CDR2 YNNKEL (reference sequence). The V end lost 1 base, the J end lost 8 bases, and 12 bases lay between the germline ends. Written as DNA, the CDR3 is TGTGCCAGCAGCCAAGTAACTAGTTTGAAGCAGTACTTC. Translation gives CASSQVTSLKQYF.

In its sample, this clonotype was seen a few times. The rearrangement joins TRBV2 to TRBJ2-1; TRBD1 matches 11 bases. Germline CDR1 reads SNHLY; CDR2 reads FYNNEI. The junction had 4 bases not matched to a gene; V was cut back by 6 bases and J by 6 bases. This CDR3 has 14 residues. The DNA of the CDR3 is TGTGCCAGCAGCCGGGACAGGGGGTCCAATGAGCAGTTCTTC. Residues: CASSRDRGSNEQFF. Variable domain in full (rest from reference TRBV2 and TRBJ2-1): EPEVTQTPSHQVTQMGQEVILRCVPISNHLYFYWYRQILGQKVEFLVSFYNNEISEKSEIFDDQFSVERPDGSNFTLKIRSTKLEDSAMYFCASSRDRGSNEQFFGPGTRLTVL.

Concerning this clonotype: This may stem from a read error, because a much larger clone lies one nucleotide away. The V gene is TRBV5-6, the J gene TRBJ1-1, with D maybe TRBD1 (5 bases). The ends were cut back, 3 bases at V and 12 bases at J, with 15 bases in the middle. The CDR3 totals 12 residues. Looked up from germline, CDR1 is SGHDT and CDR2 is YYEEEE. CDR3 residues: CASSWSQGQTFF. For the CDR3, the DNA is TGTGCCAGCAGCTGGTCCCAGGGCCAGACTTTCTTT.

This chain uses TRBV7-3 with TRBJ1-2; no definite D call. Trimming stripped 1 base from V and 0 bases from J, with 9 bases between. This CDR3 has 15 amino acids. CDR1 and CDR2 from the germline V gene are SGHTA and FQGTGA. In DNA, the CDR3 is TGTGCCAGCAGCTTAAAGGCAGGCCCTAACTATGGCTACACCTTC. Translation: CASSLKAGPNYGYTF.

This clonotype was seen a few times. CDR3 sequence: CASSRTSGNTIYF. The CDR3 nucleotides are TGTGCCAGCAGTCGAACCTCTGGAAACACCATATATTTT. V gene TRBV6-6 combines with J gene TRBJ1-3; D remains ambiguous. Germline CDR1 and CDR2: MNHNY and SVGAGI (reference sequence). V lost 5 bases and J lost 0, with 5 bases in between. This CDR3 is built from 13 residues.

This clonotype was detected a few times. CDR3 region: CASSERTGGRTDTQYF. The CDR3 DNA sequence: TGCGCCAGCAGTGAAAGGACAGGGGGCCGCACAGATACGCAGTATTTT. The V call is TRBV10-1, the J call TRBJ2-3; TRBD1 matches 11 bases. Per germline, CDR1 WNHNN and CDR2 SYGVQD (reference sequence). The J segment lost 1 base and the V segment lost 3 bases, leaving 3 bases of the junction unmatched. The CDR3 extends over 16 amino acids.

This clonotype was found once. The V and J genes are TRBV20-1 and TRBJ2-7; a possible D gene is TRBD1 (6 bases). Trimming removed 5 bases at V and 7 bases at J, with 21 bases between. From germline, CDR1 is DFQATT and CDR2 SNEGSKA (reference sequence). This CDR3 comprises 14 residues. The chain's CDR3 is CSAPGNNRDREQYF. In DNA form, the CDR3 reads TGCAGTGCTCCAGGAAACAACAGGGATCGGGAGCAGTACTTC.

The sample holds many counts of this clonotype. V usage is TRBV21-1 and J usage is TRBJ1-2; the table's D call TRBD1 went unverified against the DNA. TRBV21-1 counts as a pseudogene. There are 13 residues in the CDR3. CDR3 sequence: CASSKVRVYGYTF. The CDR3, as DNA: TGTGCCAGCAGCAAAGTCAGGGTCTATGGCTACACCTTC.

Ten or more counts support this clonotype. The chain has TRBV19 and TRBJ1-2; 11 nucleotides line up with TRBD1. This CDR3 is 16 amino acids long. The germline gives CDR1 LNHDA, CDR2 SQIVND (reference sequence). V was clipped by 3 bases and J by 7 bases; unmatched bases: 10. The CDR3 DNA reads TGTGCCAGTAGTATCGGTCGGGACAGGGGGAGAGGTGGCTACACCTTC. Translation gives CASSIGRDRGRGGYTF.